This passage covers 13 T cell receptor beta chains from one sample sequenced in a study of post-analysis software for immune sequencing data. TCR beta cDNA libraries had unique molecular identifiers. Each CDR3 protein gets one entry after TCRdb re-called the PCR reads with MiXCR. In the table there are 650,000 to 850,000 distinct CDR3 sequences, about 45% of which are singletons. Study results and caveats: Relative to controls, patients had five TRBV segments at higher frequency, with TRBV5-6, TRBV5-1 and TRBV20-1 among these.

For these receptors, no antigen is known. Sequencing used blood. The receptors derive from a girl under 18 with multiple sclerosis.

The chain links TRBV14 to TRBJ1-2; 11 nucleotides match TRBD1. Per the germline V gene, CDR1 is SGHDN and CDR2 is FVKESK. The CDR3 has 18 amino acids. The V segment lost 2 bases and the J segment 4 bases; nucleotides outside the gene matches: 12. The CDR3 bases are TGTGCCAGCAGCCAAAACCCTGGACAGGGGGCCGGCAGCTATGGCTACACCTTC. This encodes CASSQNPGQGAGSYGYTF.

The CDR3 loop is CASSHRGNSPLHF. The CDR3, as DNA: TGTGCCAGCAGCCATCGGGGAAATTCACCCCTCCACTTT. The gene calls are TRBV3-1 and TRBJ1-6; no firm D call. Germline V gene data show CDR1 as LGHDT and CDR2 as YNNKEL (reference sequence). V lost 3 bases, J lost 7 bases, and 7 bases lay in between. The CDR3 is made up of 13 amino acids.

The CDR3 DNA is TGCAGCGTCGAGGACCCCCTGGGGGACACTGAAGCTTTCTTT. Encoded protein: CSVEDPLGDTEAFF. The chain has TRBV29-1 and TRBJ1-1, with a weak D call TRBD1 (5 bases). The CDR3 runs 14 residues. V dropped 6 bases and J dropped 3 bases, with 17 bases sitting between them. Germline CDR1 and CDR2: SQVTM and ANQGSEA. The full variable domain, completed using reference TRBV29-1 and TRBJ1-1, is SAVISQKPSRDICQRGTSLTIQCQVDSQVTMMFWYRQQPGQSLTLIATANQGSEATYESGFVIDKFPISRPNLTFSTLTVSNMSPEDSSIYLCSVEDPLGDTEAFFGQGTRLTVV.

The chain recombines TRBV15 with TRBJ2-1; 9 nucleotides line up with TRBD2. The CDR3 is 19 residues long. J lost 7 bases, V lost 0 bases, and 16 bases had no gene match. Germline V lookup: CDR1 LNHNV, CDR2 YYDKDF (reference sequence). The CDR3 is CATSRDIIRAGGLWNEQFF. In nucleotides, the CDR3 is TGTGCCACCAGCAGAGATATCATCCGAGCGGGAGGTCTTTGGAATGAGCAGTTCTTC.

J is TRBJ1-2 and V is TRBV12-3 or TRBV12-4; D is perhaps TRBD1 (6 bases). The CDR3 is 14 residues long. Trimming cost V 2 bases and J 6 bases, with 13 bases left between them. CDR3 sequence: CASSLRGGVHGYTF. The CDR3 DNA reads as TGTGCCAGCAGTTTAAGAGGGGGGGTTCATGGCTACACCTTC.

The genes are TRBV20-1 and TRBJ2-5, with D possibly TRBD1 on 6 matching bases. CDR1 is DFQATT, CDR2 SNEGSKA, per germline (reference sequence). The CDR3 contains 12 residues. Here the CDR3 reads CSAAGDQETQYF. In DNA form, the CDR3 reads TGCAGCGCAGCAGGGGACCAAGAGACCCAGTACTTC.

V is TRBV7-9 and J is TRBJ1-1, with unresolved D. CDR3 length: 13 amino acids. Trimming left V 7 bases short and J 6 bases short, with 15 bases between. CDR1 SEHNR and CDR2 FQNEAQ come from the germline V gene (reference sequence). CDR3 in amino acids: CASTYEGKAEAFF. Written as DNA, the CDR3 is TGTGCCAGCACCTACGAAGGGAAGGCTGAAGCTTTCTTT. Filled out from reference TRBV7-9 and TRBJ1-1, the complete variable domain reads DTGVSQNPRHKITKRGQNVTFRCDPISEHNRLYWYRQTLGQGPEFLTYFQNEAQLEKSRLLSDRFSAERPKGSFSTLEIQRTEQGDSAMYLCASTYEGKAEAFFGQGTRLTVV.

The chain's CDR3 is CASSPNNEQYF. DNA for the CDR3: TGTGCCAGCAGCCCCAACAATGAGCAGTACTTC. The chain uses TRBV7-9 and TRBJ2-7; no firm D call. The CDR3 extends over 11 amino acids. Per germline, CDR1 SEHNR and CDR2 FQNEAQ (reference sequence). V gave up 5 bases and J gave up 7 bases, with 9 bases separating them.

V gene TRBV9 combines with J gene TRBJ1-6; 7 bases line up with TRBD1. Germline CDR1 and CDR2: SGDLS and YYNGEE. The J segment lost 7 bases and the V segment lost 3 bases, leaving 19 bases of the junction unmatched. The CDR3 extends over 19 amino acids. CDR3 sequence (DNA): TGTGCCAGCAGCGAGTGGCCTTATGACAGGGTGGCCTTGAATTCACCCCTCCACTTT. Translation gives CASSEWPYDRVALNSPLHF.

The genes are TRBV6-5 and TRBJ1-2, with D uncertain. V shed 10 bases and J shed 1 base, with 19 bases lying between them. Germline loops: CDR1 MNHEY, CDR2 SVGAGI. This CDR3 has 15 amino acids. The CDR3: CATNNPAEINYGYTF. In nucleotides, the CDR3 is TGTGCCACCAACAACCCGGCAGAGATTAACTATGGCTACACCTTC.

CDR3 loop: CASSPLSAKNIQYF. CDR3 DNA: TGTGCCAGCAGCCCTCTCTCAGCCAAAAACATTCAGTACTTC. The chain links TRBV6-5 to TRBJ2-4; no reliable D call. The CDR3 extends over 14 amino acids. The germline gives CDR1 MNHEY, CDR2 SVGAGI. Trimming pared 6 bases from V and 0 bases from J, leaving 9 bases between.

This chain connects TRBV12-3 or TRBV12-4 to TRBJ2-1; a possible D gene is TRBD2 (7 bases). V was shortened by 5 bases and J by 10 bases, with 12 bases between the two germline ends. CDR3 length: 12 residues. In nucleotides, the CDR3 is TGTGCCAGCAGTGCCGGGGGGACAGAGCAGTTCTTC. This sequence encodes CASSAGGTEQFF.

J is TRBJ2-3 and V is TRBV12-3 or TRBV12-4; 7 bases fit TRBD1. Germline trimming cut 4 bases from V and 4 bases from J; bases unmatched to any gene: 8. The CDR3 runs to 15 residues. CDR3 residues: CASSSRSTGADTQYF. The CDR3 DNA is TGTGCCAGCAGTTCCCGTTCCACAGGGGCAGATACGCAGTATTTT.